This TCR beta chain was recorded in a study of blood T cell repertoires in COVID-19. Across the whole study: Samples taken during acute and convalescent COVID-19 were collected in the United States, Italy and Spain. From T cells, B-cell-depleted T cells, or PBMCs came the material, which was cDNA or gDNA.

As handled by the study authors: Nucleated cell number was recorded as an estimate derived from reference gene primer amplification. Clones were sequenced by immunoSEQ multiplex PCR, and TCRdb holds only the in-frame ones, with some missing. That table supplies the V and J calls and clone size; D and trimming were determined from the DNA. The sample records approximately 50,000 clones, roughly 90% being singletons. The V end lost 4 bases, the J end lost 8 bases, and 14 bases lay between the germline ends. The CDR3 loop spans 14 amino acids. From germline, CDR1 is SNHLY and CDR2 FYNNEI. Specimen: peripheral blood. This TCR was recovered from a human donor in a cohort sampled during active COVID-19. The gene calls are TRBV2 and TRBJ1-4, with D possibly being TRBD1 (5 bases). CDR3 in amino acids: CASSGGTAGEKLFF. The CDR3 DNA sequence: TGTGCCAGCAGTGGCGGCACTGCAGGGGAAAAACTGTTTTTT.